The 26 T cell receptor beta chains given below trace back to one sample, sequenced in a study of cytomegalovirus exposure and HLA in healthy donors. 13 Jbeta primers and 60 Vbeta primers were used for the PCR. Generated by immunoSEQ multiplex PCR, the TCRdb table keeps only in-frame clones and is missing some. This sample carries 95,000 to 150,000 clones, with approximately 0.99% going to the ten biggest clones. Sequenced sample: PBMCs. These TCRs come from a man aged 18 to 35 in good health and CMV-seronegative.

CDR3 protein: CASSSPLSGRTNTDTQYF. The CDR3, as DNA: TGTGCCAGCAGCTCCCCCCTTAGCGGGAGGACTAACACAGATACGCAGTATTTT. The chain employs TRBV7-2 and TRBJ2-3, with 10 bases identical to TRBD2. This CDR3 has 18 residues. With 4 bases clipped from V and 2 bases from J, the junction kept 12 bases outside the gene matches. Germline lookup yields CDR1 SGHTA and CDR2 FQGNSA. The whole variable domain, filled in from reference TRBV7-2 and TRBJ2-3, reads GAGVSQSPSNKVTEKGKDVELRCDPISGHTALYWYRQSLGQGLEFLIYFQGNSAPDKSGLPSDRFSAERTGGSVSTLTIQRTQQEDSAVYLCASSSPLSGRTNTDTQYFGPGTRLTVL.

This chain links TRBV12-5 with TRBJ1-1, with 8 bases aligning to TRBD1. After removal of 5 bases from V and 5 bases from J, the junction contained 7 bases not matched to a gene. Germline V gene sequence: CDR1 LGHNT, CDR2 FRNRAP. This CDR3 has 14 amino acids. As DNA, the CDR3 is TGTGCTAGTGGTACGGACAGGGCAGGGACTGAAGCTTTCTTT. Protein sequence: CASGTDRAGTEAFF. Looking up the rest from reference TRBV12-5 and TRBJ1-1 gives the full variable domain: DARVTQTPRHKVTEMGQEVTMRCQPILGHNTVFWYRQTMMQGLELLAYFRNRAPLDDSGMPKDRFSAEMPDATLATLKIQPSEPRDSAVYFCASGTDRAGTEAFFGQGTRLTVV.

The CDR3 DNA reads as TGTGCCAGCTCACCAGCGGCCAGGGGATCTCTCCCCTATAATTCACCCCTCCACTTT. Protein product: CASSPAARGSLPYNSPLHF. The V call is TRBV18, the J call TRBJ1-6; maybe TRBD1 (6 bases). Germline V gene data show CDR1 as KGHSH and CDR2 as LQKENI. This CDR3 contains 19 residues. V was trimmed by 2 bases and J by 2 bases, leaving 19 bases between them.

This chain connects TRBV27 to TRBJ2-7; 7 bases map to TRBD1. Germline CDR1 MNHEY, CDR2 SMNVEV (reference sequence). The CDR3 has 16 residues. J was trimmed by 6 bases and V by 5 bases; bases with no gene match: 16. Written as DNA, the CDR3 is TGTGCCAGCAGTCTGACCGGAAACAGGGGATGGGGCGAGCAGTACTTC. Translation gives CASSLTGNRGWGEQYF.

The chain links TRBV28 to TRBJ1-2, with D unclear. The CDR3 length is 16 residues. Germline CDR1 MDHEN, CDR2 SYDVKM. V was clipped by 4 bases and J by 0 bases, with 15 bases between them. The CDR3 protein is CASSSLPRRANYGYTF. The DNA of the CDR3 is TGTGCCAGCAGTTCCCTCCCGAGGCGAGCTAACTATGGCTACACCTTC.

The CDR3 region has the DNA TGTGCCTTCGGACAGGGCCCGGGTGGCTACACCTTC. The encoded protein is CAFGQGPGGYTF. The chain recombines TRBV30 with TRBJ1-2; the match to TRBD1 covers 8 bases. The V and J ends lost 7 bases and 7 bases, in that order; junction bases with no gene match: 8. The CDR3 consists of 12 residues. Looked up from germline, CDR1 is GTSNPN and CDR2 is SVGIG (reference sequence). The full variable domain, its missing parts supplied by reference TRBV30 and TRBJ1-2, is SQTIHQWPATLVQPVGSPLSLECTVEGTSNPNLYWYRQAAGRGLQLLFYSVGIGQISSEVPQNLSASRPQDRQFILSSKKLLLSDSGFYLCAFGQGPGGYTFGSGTRLTVV.

The V call is TRBV14, the J call TRBJ1-1; D is possibly TRBD1 (5 bases). CDR1 and CDR2 (germline): SGHDN, FVKESK. V was cut by 1 base and J by 4 bases, with 10 bases left in between. This CDR3 is built from 14 residues. CDR3 DNA sequence: TGTGCCAGCAGCCAAGTCTACGGGGGCACTGAAGCTTTCTTT. Amino acids: CASSQVYGGTEAFF.

The J gene is TRBJ2-7, the V gene TRBV30, with TRBD1 matching over 10 bases. Germline trimming cut 3 bases from V and 4 bases from J; bases unmatched to any gene: 6. From germline, CDR1 is GTSNPN and CDR2 SVGIG (reference sequence). The CDR3 consists of 14 residues. The CDR3 reads CAWSRQGARYEQYF. The CDR3 DNA reads TGTGCCTGGAGCCGACAGGGGGCGAGGTACGAGCAGTACTTC. Using reference TRBV30 and TRBJ2-7 for the parts outside the CDR3, the full variable domain is SQTIHQWPATLVQPVGSPLSLECTVEGTSNPNLYWYRQAAGRGLQLLFYSVGIGQISSEVPQNLSASRPQDRQFILSSKKLLLSDSGFYLCAWSRQGARYEQYFGPGTRLTVT.

The chain has TRBV23-1 and TRBJ2-1, with D unresolved. TRBV23-1 is given ORF status, its function remaining uncertain. The CDR3 covers 14 residues. The CDR3: CAQLPVWVCDEQFF. The CDR3 coding sequence is TGCGCACAGTTACCAGTTTGGGTATGCGATGAGCAGTTCTTC.

The chain joins TRBV11-2 to TRBJ2-6, with 8 bases fitting TRBD2. The V segment lost 3 bases and the J segment 5 bases; nucleotides outside the gene matches: 15. Germline-derived CDR1 and CDR2 are SGHAT and FQNNGV. The CDR3 consists of 19 residues. The CDR3 loop reads CASSLGLVIADGWANVLTF. The CDR3 DNA follows: TGTGCCAGCAGCTTGGGACTAGTCATAGCCGATGGTTGGGCCAACGTCCTGACTTTC.

V and J are TRBV6-5 and TRBJ1-4, with 10 bases identical to TRBD1. Trimming took 4 bases from V and 5 from J; bases not matched to a gene: 4. Germline lookup yields CDR1 MNHEY and CDR2 SVGAGI. The CDR3 spans 15 residues. The CDR3 bases are TGTGCCAGCAGTTTTGGGACAGGGGAAAATGAAAAACTGTTTTTT. Protein product: CASSFGTGENEKLFF.

V and J are TRBV18 and TRBJ1-1; no clear D gene. This CDR3 contains 13 residues. The germline V gene encodes CDR1 KGHSH and CDR2 LQKENI. V was cut by 3 bases and J by 0 bases, with 5 bases left in between. DNA for the CDR3: TGTGCCAGCTCACCCTCAGTGAACACTGAAGCTTTCTTT. This sequence encodes CASSPSVNTEAFF.

The chain employs TRBV4-1 and TRBJ1-4; a possible D gene is TRBD1 (5 bases). Germline CDR1 is MGHRA and CDR2 is YSYEKL. The CDR3 extends over 15 amino acids. V lost 3 bases and J 7 bases, leaving 15 bases between the germline ends. This CDR3 is CASSQGGSFREKLFF. The CDR3 nucleotides are TGCGCCAGCAGCCAGGGGGGATCCTTCCGTGAAAAACTGTTTTTT.

The chain joins TRBV9 to TRBJ2-1; 7 bases are a match to TRBD1. V was clipped by 2 bases and J by 4 bases; unmatched bases: 6. CDR1 and CDR2 from the germline V gene are SGDLS and YYNGEE. This CDR3 has 15 amino acids. The CDR3 is CASSVRGRNYNEQFF. The CDR3 coding sequence is TGTGCCAGCAGCGTGAGGGGGCGGAATTACAATGAGCAGTTCTTC.

The chain combines TRBV6-4 with TRBJ1-5; the D is unclear. CDR1 is MRHNA and CDR2 is SNTAGT in the germline V gene. The length of the CDR3 is 15 residues. The V gene lost 3 bases and the J gene lost 3 bases, with 12 bases spanning the gap. The CDR3 sequence: CASSEGQAFNQPQHF. The CDR3, as DNA: TGTGCCAGCAGTGAAGGCCAGGCCTTCAATCAGCCCCAGCATTTT.

V is TRBV10-2 and J is TRBJ1-5; D is ambiguous. The germline V and J ends were trimmed by 3 bases and 3 bases, with 12 bases remaining between them. Germline CDR1 reads WSHSY; CDR2 reads SAAADI. The CDR3 contains 15 residues. CDR3 sequence reads: CASSELTGNNQPQHF. In DNA, the CDR3 is TGCGCCAGCAGTGAACTAACGGGTAACAATCAGCCCCAGCATTTT.

This chain connects TRBV30 to TRBJ1-2, with D tentatively TRBD1 (5 bases). Germline V gene lookup returns CDR1 GTSNPN and CDR2 SVGIG (reference sequence). Trimming cost V 2 bases and J 4 bases, with 20 bases left between them. The CDR3 sequence is 16 residues long. The CDR3: CAWSKKEAGRVYGYTF. The CDR3 coding sequence is TGTGCCTGGAGTAAAAAGGAGGCGGGGCGGGTCTATGGCTACACCTTC.

The chain carries TRBV14 and TRBJ1-2; TRBD1 might be the D (5 bases). Trimming took off 4 bases at V and 5 bases at J, with 8 bases between the two ends. Germline V gene sequence: CDR1 SGHDN, CDR2 FVKESK. CDR3 size: 12 residues. CDR3 sequence (DNA): TGTGCCAGCAGCCTCGGGGGATATGGCTACACCTTC. Its translation is CASSLGGYGYTF.

This chain links TRBV11-2 with TRBJ2-2; D is perhaps TRBD2 (6 bases). Germline V gene lookup returns CDR1 SGHAT and CDR2 FQNNGV. V was cut by 5 bases and J by 4 bases, with 20 bases left in between. CDR3 length: 17 amino acids. The CDR3 DNA is TGTGCCAGCAGCCAGGGACTTCACAGAGCGAGCACCGGGGAGCTGTTTTTT. Translated, it gives CASSQGLHRASTGELFF. Full variable domain (outside the CDR3, taken from reference TRBV11-2 and TRBJ2-2): EAGVAQSPRYKIIEKRQSVAFWCNPISGHATLYWYQQILGQGPKLLIQFQNNGVVDDSQLPKDRFSAERLKGVDSTLKIQPAKLEDSAVYLCASSQGLHRASTGELFFGEGSRLTVL.

The V call is TRBV6-5, the J call TRBJ1-6; D remains ambiguous. The CDR3 extends over 16 amino acids. The V gene lost 3 bases and the J gene lost 14 bases, with 23 bases spanning the gap. Germline CDR1 MNHEY, CDR2 SVGAGI. The CDR3 is CASSYEGGPRFLALHF. The CDR3, as DNA: TGTGCCAGCAGTTATGAGGGAGGGCCCAGGTTTTTGGCCCTCCACTTT.

V is TRBV29-1 and J is TRBJ2-7, with D perhaps matching TRBD1 (5 bases). Per germline, CDR1 SQVTM and CDR2 ANQGSEA. The CDR3 covers 14 residues. Trimming cost V 5 bases and J 1 base, with 15 bases left between them. DNA of the CDR3: TGCAGCGTTATAAGAGCAGGGCGTTCCTACGAGCAGTACTTC. This encodes CSVIRAGRSYEQYF.

The rearrangement links TRBV30 to TRBJ1-2; D remains ambiguous. The germline V gene encodes CDR1 GTSNPN and CDR2 SVGIG (reference sequence). CDR3 length: 17 amino acids. V gave up 3 bases and J gave up 8 bases, with 28 bases separating them. The CDR3 loop is CAWRLTRWGGLSCGYTF. As DNA, the CDR3 is TGTGCCTGGAGACTGACGAGGTGGGGAGGTTTATCCTGCGGCTACACCTTC.

The V gene is TRBV29-1, the J gene TRBJ2-5; 7 positions match TRBD2. CDR1 is SQVTM and CDR2 is ANQGSEA in the germline V gene. The V and J ends lost 2 bases and 4 bases, in that order; junction bases with no gene match: 4. CDR3 length: 13 residues. The CDR3 DNA sequence: TGCAGCGTTGAACGGGGGAGGGGAGAGACCCAGTACTTC. Residues: CSVERGRGETQYF.

This chain joins TRBV6-6 and TRBJ2-7; 7 positions agree with TRBD2. This CDR3 has 14 residues. The V gene's germline CDR1 is MNHNY and CDR2 SVGAGI (reference sequence). The junction had 6 bases not matched to a gene; V was cut back by 4 bases and J by 3 bases. The CDR3 bases are TGTGCCAGCAGTTTGGCTAGCGGTAGCTACGAGCAGTACTTC. It encodes CASSLASGSYEQYF.

J is TRBJ2-7 and V is TRBV7-6; 12 nucleotides agree with TRBD2. V shed 5 bases, J shed 5 bases, and the junction held 22 bases outside the gene matches. This CDR3 has 20 residues. Germline CDR1 is SGHVS and CDR2 is FNYEAQ. The CDR3 sequence is CASSTPGWASGRALGNEQYF. CDR3 sequence (DNA): TGTGCCAGCAGCACCCCCGGGTGGGCTAGCGGGAGGGCCCTCGGAAACGAGCAGTACTTC.

The rearrangement uses TRBV19 and TRBJ2-7; the match to TRBD2 covers 7 bases. Germline values: CDR1 LNHDA, CDR2 SQIVND (reference sequence). The CDR3 has 15 amino acids. The ends lost 1 base at V and 4 bases at J; junction bases unmatched: 7. CDR3 in DNA: TGTGCCAGTAGTATAGTCGGGGAGGGCCAGTACGAGCAGTACTTC. Amino acid sequence: CASSIVGEGQYEQYF.